The entry below describes one TCR beta chain. As handled by the study authors: Reference gene primer amplification yielded estimated nucleated cell counts. Method: immunoSEQ multiplex PCR; TCRdb's copy keeps in-frame clones and lacks some. That table is the source of V, J and clone size, and D and trimming were worked out from the DNA. The sample holds approximately 20,000 clones, 86% seen once. This record belongs to a study of blood T cell repertoires in COVID-19. Study background: Donors in the United States, Italy and Spain gave samples during acute or convalescent COVID-19.

The germline V and J ends were trimmed by 6 bases and 11 bases, with 13 bases remaining between them. The CDR3 runs to 12 residues. Germline CDR1 is MNHEY and CDR2 is SVGEGT. This TCR was recovered from a man between 65 and 80 years old with acute or convalescent COVID-19. The sequencing input was peripheral blood. The rearrangement links TRBV6-2 or TRBV6-3 to TRBJ2-2, with no clear D. The CDR3 nucleotides are TGTGCCAGCAGCCCTCGGGTCCTCGAGCTGTTTTTT. This encodes CASSPRVLELFF.